One sample yielded the 5 T cell receptor beta chains listed below, sequenced in a study of blood T cell repertoires in COVID-19. Sequenced by immunoSEQ multiplex PCR; TCRdb stores in-frame clones only, minus some. Seen here are 60,000 to 70,000 clones, 70% to 90% observed once, and the top ten hold roughly 25%. The sample was peripheral blood. The receptors derive from a man aged 45-65 years with acute or convalescent COVID-19.

This clone was detected only once. The chain combines TRBV5-4 with TRBJ1-2; TRBD1 agrees at 7 bases. The CDR3 runs 15 residues. Germline values: CDR1 SGHNT, CDR2 YYREEE (reference sequence). The ends lost 3 bases at V and 0 bases at J; junction bases unmatched: 5. The CDR3, as DNA: TGTGCCAGCAGCTCCCGACAGGGATCTAACTATGGCTACACCTTC. It encodes CASSSRQGSNYGYTF. The full variable domain, rest sourced from reference TRBV5-4 and TRBJ1-2, is ETGVTQSPTHLIKTRGQQVTLRCSSQSGHNTVSWYQQALGQGPQFIFQYYREEENGRGNFPPRFSGLQFPNYSSELNVNALELDDSALYLCASSSRQGSNYGYTFGSGTRLTVV.

This sequence joins TRBV12-3 or TRBV12-4 and TRBJ2-3; D is ambiguous. V was cut by 6 bases and J by 6 bases, with 13 bases left in between. This CDR3 is 13 amino acids long. Written as DNA, the CDR3 is TGTGCCAGCAGCTCCCAATATGCGGATACGCAGTATTTT. It is translated as CASSSQYADTQYF.

To note about this clone: This sample also contains other DNA sequences that code for the same CDR3. V is TRBV5-1 and J is TRBJ1-1; the D gene is possibly TRBD1 (6 bases). The V gene's germline CDR1 is SGHRS and CDR2 YFSETQ. With 1 base removed from V and 4 bases from J, the gap between germline ends came to 8 bases. The CDR3 has 13 residues. The CDR3 protein is CASSLRGGTEAFF. CDR3 bases: TGCGCCAGCAGCTTGAGGGGGGGCACTGAAGCTTTCTTT.

The rearrangement links TRBV5-6 to TRBJ2-7; no reliable D call. The V and J ends lost 7 bases and 3 bases respectively, with 11 bases between them. The CDR3 spans 12 residues. Germline loops: CDR1 SGHDT, CDR2 YYEEEE. The CDR3 DNA reads as TGTGCCAGCGCCCCTAGGTACTACGAGCAGTACTTC. It encodes CASAPRYYEQYF.

The chain joins TRBV2 to TRBJ2-3, with D perhaps matching TRBD1 (5 bases). Trimming cost V 4 bases and J 0 bases, with 8 bases left between them. CDR1 and CDR2 (germline): SNHLY, FYNNEI. The CDR3 has 14 amino acids. The CDR3 sequence: CASSVRTSTDTQYF. The CDR3 region has the DNA TGTGCCAGCAGTGTCCGGACAAGCACAGATACGCAGTATTTT.